The TCR beta chain under discussion was sequenced for a study of cytotoxic CD8 clonotypes in ibrutinib-treated CLL. Study outcomes and limitations: Measured clonality at baseline was greater than in age-matched healthy donors and tracked with circulating CD8+ T-cell counts. Clonotypes that were public were uncommon, and they contracted or stayed stable on treatment.

The CDR3 has 16 residues. Germline CDR1 reads MDHEN; CDR2 reads SYDVKM. V trimming: 0 bases; J trimming: 5 bases; junction bases outside the gene matches: 4. The assay was immunoSEQ multiplex PCR, and TCRdb's table has in-frame clones only and misses some. The table has roughly 330,000 clones, under 70% seen once; the top ten hold about 5.9%. A note on this clone: Its specificity is unknown.

The genes are TRBV28 and TRBJ2-5; 12 bases align to TRBD1. The receptor's source is a human donor with chronic lymphocytic leukemia. The sequenced sample was PBMCs, obtained after 36 months of ibrutinib treatment. CDR3 sequence reads: CASSLWGQGAGETQYF. The CDR3, as DNA: TGTGCCAGCAGTTTATGGGGACAGGGGGCCGGTGAGACCCAGTACTTC.